Shown below are 21 T cell receptor beta chains from a single sample sequenced in a study of post-analysis software for immune sequencing data. Study-wide points: About 5 TRBV segments were significantly more frequent in patients than in controls. TRBV5-6, TRBV5-1 and TRBV20-1 were among these segments.

Prepared libraries of TCR beta cDNA carried unique molecular identifiers. TCRdb re-analysed the PCR reads in MiXCR, keeping a single row per CDR3 protein. The table shows 450,000 to 700,000 distinct CDR3 sequences, with roughly 47% occurring only once. Which antigens these TCRs recognize remains unknown. The material sequenced was blood. The receptors here all came from a girl aged 10 to 17 with multiple sclerosis.

There are a few counts of this clonotype. This chain joins TRBV7-3 and TRBJ1-4; the D gene is possibly TRBD1 (5 bases). The germline V gene has CDR1 SGHTA and CDR2 FQGTGA. This CDR3 region has 14 residues. V was trimmed by 5 bases and J by 5 bases, leaving 12 bases between them. The CDR3 region has the DNA TGTGCCAGCAGCCCGGGACGGTTCAATGAAAAACTGTTTTTT. It encodes CASSPGRFNEKLFF.

This clonotype was detected only a few times. V usage is TRBV5-6 and J usage is TRBJ1-1, with D uncertain. V gave up 2 bases and J gave up 3 bases, with 8 bases separating them. The CDR3 is 13 residues long. The germline V gene encodes CDR1 SGHDT and CDR2 YYEEEE. CDR3 nucleotides: TGTGCCAGCAGCTTCCCAGCGGACACTGAAGCTTTCTTT. Translated, it gives CASSFPADTEAFF.

The chain employs TRBV25-1 and TRBJ1-2; possibly TRBD1 for D (6 bases). CDR3 length: 15 residues. The germline V gene encodes CDR1 MGHDK and CDR2 SYGVNS. Trimming removed 4 bases at V and 4 bases at J, with 16 bases between. Here the CDR3 DNA reads TGTGCCAGCAGTGCATATATACGGGACACCTATGGCTACACCTTC. This sequence encodes CASSAYIRDTYGYTF.

The J gene is TRBJ2-7, the V gene TRBV20-1; 7 nucleotides match TRBD1. This CDR3 spans 15 amino acids. V lost 2 bases to trimming and J lost 3 bases; unmatched junction nucleotides: 10. Germline CDR1 reads DFQATT; CDR2 reads SNEGSKA (reference sequence). The CDR3 nucleotides are TGCAGTGCTAGAATGTCCCTCCGGGACAGCTACGAGCAGTACTTC. This translates into CSARMSLRDSYEQYF.

This clonotype was seen more than once but under ten times. The rearrangement joins TRBV5-1 to TRBJ2-7, with TRBD1 matching 7 bases. Germline V gene sequence: CDR1 SGHRS, CDR2 YFSETQ. The CDR3 is 14 residues long. The J segment lost 1 base and the V segment lost 5 bases, leaving 6 bases of the junction unmatched. CDR3 nucleotide sequence: TGCGCCAGCAGACCGGGACAGCCGTCCTACGAGCAGTACTTC. Protein product: CASRPGQPSYEQYF.

The chain uses TRBV7-6 and TRBJ2-2; 8 bases are shared with TRBD1. There are 18 residues in the CDR3. J gave up 0 bases and V 1 base, and 7 bases lay outside the gene matches. Looked up from germline, CDR1 is SGHVS and CDR2 is FNYEAQ. CDR3 in amino acids: CASSLGILGQANTGELFF. CDR3 nucleotides: TGTGCCAGCAGCTTAGGAATACTGGGACAGGCGAACACCGGGGAGCTGTTTTTT.

The chain employs TRBV12-3 or TRBV12-4 and TRBJ2-1; TRBD1 or TRBD2 may be the D gene (5 bases each). CDR3 length: 14 residues. Trimming shortened V by 5 bases and J by 6 bases, and 14 bases separated the two germline ends. The CDR3: CASSPSGRVNEQFF. In nucleotides, the CDR3 is TGTGCCAGCAGTCCCTCGGGGCGCGTCAATGAGCAGTTCTTC.

The chain carries TRBV5-1 and TRBJ2-2; either TRBD1 or TRBD2 may supply D (5 bases each). The CDR3 runs to 18 residues. Germline CDR1 and CDR2: SGHRS and YFSETQ. V shed 2 bases and J shed 3 bases, with 20 bases lying between them. The CDR3 region is CASSFDKGSSEHTGELFF. The CDR3 DNA follows: TGCGCCAGCAGCTTTGATAAGGGGAGTTCCGAGCACACCGGGGAGCTGTTTTTT.

This chain joins TRBV12-3 or TRBV12-4 and TRBJ1-6; unclear D gene. Trimming shortened V by 1 base and J by 14 bases, and 9 bases separated the two germline ends. This CDR3 spans 12 amino acids. The DNA for the CDR3 is TGTGCCAGCAGTTTAGGGGGTTCGGCCCTCCACTTT. Its protein product is CASSLGGSALHF.

The chain carries TRBV29-1 and TRBJ1-3; D is ambiguous. There are 13 residues in the CDR3. Germline V gene sequence: CDR1 SQVTM, CDR2 ANQGSEA. V lost 7 bases and J lost 0, with 10 bases in between. CDR3 bases: TGCAGCGCCCAGAGCGTCTCTGGAAACACCATATATTTT. It is translated as CSAQSVSGNTIYF.

V gene TRBV5-5 combines with J gene TRBJ2-1, with D unresolved. Trimming removed 1 base from V and 8 bases from J, with 10 bases in between. Germline assignment: CDR1 SGHKS and CDR2 YYEKEE (reference sequence). The CDR3 consists of 13 residues. DNA for the CDR3: TGTGCCAGCAGCTTGTTGCGGACCCATGAGCAGTTCTTC. Translation gives CASSLLRTHEQFF.

The chain links TRBV12-3 or TRBV12-4 to TRBJ2-4; 9 bases agree with TRBD1. After removal of 6 bases from V and 0 bases from J, the junction contained 6 bases not matched to a gene. The CDR3 runs 16 residues. The CDR3: CASRPQGAGAKNIQYF. The CDR3 DNA sequence: TGTGCCAGCAGGCCACAGGGGGCGGGAGCCAAAAACATTCAGTACTTC.

In its sample, this clonotype was seen a few times. The chain couples TRBV25-1 to TRBJ2-5; perhaps TRBD1 as D (5 bases). Germline values: CDR1 MGHDK, CDR2 SYGVNS. The CDR3 has 16 residues. Trimming left V 3 bases short and J 0 bases short, with 14 bases between. CDR3 bases: TGTGCCAGCAGTGAGCCTTCTCGACAGTACCAAGAGACCCAGTACTTC. It encodes CASSEPSRQYQETQYF.

This clonotype occurred once. V is TRBV5-5 and J is TRBJ2-3; D is possibly TRBD2 (5 bases). Trimming shortened V by 6 bases and J by 3 bases, and 11 bases separated the two germline ends. The CDR3 spans 13 residues. The germline V gene encodes CDR1 SGHKS and CDR2 YYEKEE (reference sequence). CDR3 coding DNA: TGTGCCAGCAACCCAGGAGGTACAGATACGCAGTATTTT. Protein: CASNPGGTDTQYF.

This clonotype came up a few times. The chain is built from TRBV20-1 and TRBJ2-1; maybe TRBD2 (5 bases). V lost 0 bases, J lost 0 bases, and 12 bases lay in between. The CDR3 is made up of 16 amino acids. Germline CDR1 is DFQATT and CDR2 is SNEGSKA (reference sequence). The CDR3 DNA follows: TGCAGTGCTAGAGAATTAGCGTCTAGCTCCTACAATGAGCAGTTCTTC. It is translated as CSARELASSSYNEQFF.

This chain uses TRBV5-1 with TRBJ1-2; TRBD1 is a possible D gene (5 bases). Trimming shortened V by 4 bases and J by 0 bases, and 10 bases separated the two germline ends. The CDR3 runs to 14 residues. Per the germline V gene, CDR1 is SGHRS and CDR2 is YFSETQ. CDR3 region: CASSVTVTNYGYTF. The DNA of the CDR3 is TGCGCCAGCAGCGTGACAGTTACTAACTATGGCTACACCTTC. Full variable domain (rest looked up from reference TRBV5-1 and TRBJ1-2): KAGVTQTPRYLIKTRGQQVTLSCSPISGHRSVSWYQQTPGQGLQFLFEYFSETQRNKGNFPGRFSGRQFSNSRSEMNVSTLELGDSALYLCASSVTVTNYGYTFGSGTRLTVV.

The chain employs TRBV12-3 or TRBV12-4 and TRBJ1-1; D is possibly TRBD1 (5 bases). The length of the CDR3 is 15 residues. V was clipped by 4 bases and J by 10 bases, with 22 bases between them. Written as DNA, the CDR3 is TGTGCCAGCAGTTCGGGCCTACGGGGGGAGCGAGGAGCTTTCTTT. Its protein is CASSSGLRGERGAFF.

This chain connects TRBV5-1 to TRBJ2-5, with 8 bases lining up with TRBD2. The CDR3 loop spans 16 amino acids. The V gene's germline CDR1 is SGHRS and CDR2 YFSETQ. J was trimmed by 1 base and V by 6 bases; bases with no gene match: 11. CDR3 protein: CASNPSRGGSQETQYF. In DNA, the CDR3 is TGCGCCAGCAACCCCAGTCGGGGGGGTTCCCAAGAGACCCAGTACTTC.

The gene calls are TRBV4-1 and TRBJ1-4; D might be TRBD1 (6 bases). The CDR3 contains 16 residues. V shed 3 bases and J shed 5 bases, with 16 bases lying between them. Germline CDR1 reads MGHRA; CDR2 reads YSYEKL. In DNA form, the CDR3 reads TGCGCCAGCAGCCATCCTGTGGGCAGGGGAAATGAAAAACTGTTTTTT. It yields the protein CASSHPVGRGNEKLFF.

V is TRBV6-6 and J is TRBJ1-5; 8 bases are a match to TRBD1. Per the germline V gene, CDR1 is MNHNY and CDR2 is SVGAGI (reference sequence). The CDR3 length is 17 residues. With 10 bases clipped from V and 6 bases from J, the junction kept 20 bases outside the gene matches. The DNA for the CDR3 is TGTGCCACCCGACCCCGAGACAGGGGAAGGGTCGGTCAGCCCCAGCATTTT. Amino acid sequence: CATRPRDRGRVGQPQHF.

There are a few counts of this clonotype. The chain links TRBV5-1 to TRBJ2-7, with TRBD1 matching 7 bases. This CDR3 comprises 15 residues. Per germline, CDR1 SGHRS and CDR2 YFSETQ. V gave up 3 bases and J gave up 5 bases; unmatched junction bases: 11. CDR3 DNA: TGCGCCAGCAGCTCACAGACAGGGTTGGGCGACGAGCAGTACTTC. Protein sequence: CASSSQTGLGDEQYF.